These 3 T cell receptor beta chains share one sample of origin, sequenced in a study of T cell responses to AZD1222 COVID-19 vaccine. Data came from immunoSEQ multiplex PCR; TCRdb stores just in-frame clones and leaves some out. The data show around 140,000 clones, with roughly 92% seen just once and approximately 5.4% held by the top ten. The source was peripheral blood, collected on day 0 of AZD1222 vaccination. The receptors here all came from an adult in good health.

The V and J genes are TRBV9 and TRBJ2-3; no definite D call. Germline CDR1 reads SGDLS; CDR2 reads YYNGEE. The V gene lost 0 bases and the J gene lost 0 bases, with 8 bases spanning the gap. This CDR3 contains 15 residues. The CDR3 region is CASSVASLSTDTQYF. CDR3 in DNA: TGTGCCAGCAGCGTAGCCAGCCTTAGCACAGATACGCAGTATTTT.

In its sample, this clone was seen once. The V call is TRBV11-3, the J call TRBJ2-7, with unresolved D. Trimming took 0 bases from V and 4 from J, leaving 7 bases between them. CDR1 and CDR2 (germline): SGHNT, YENEEA. This CDR3 spans 13 amino acids. For the CDR3, the DNA is TGTGCCAGCAGCTTAGAGCTGGGGTACGAGCAGTACTTC. Translation: CASSLELGYEQYF.

The CDR3 loop is CATSGYGQRDSYEQYF. CDR3 nucleotides: TGTGCCACCAGCGGATACGGGCAAAGGGACTCCTACGAGCAGTACTTC. The chain joins TRBV15 to TRBJ2-7; D unresolved. The length of the CDR3 is 16 residues. Germline V gene sequence: CDR1 LNHNV, CDR2 YYDKDF (reference sequence). With 5 bases removed from V and 0 bases from J, the gap between germline ends came to 17 bases.